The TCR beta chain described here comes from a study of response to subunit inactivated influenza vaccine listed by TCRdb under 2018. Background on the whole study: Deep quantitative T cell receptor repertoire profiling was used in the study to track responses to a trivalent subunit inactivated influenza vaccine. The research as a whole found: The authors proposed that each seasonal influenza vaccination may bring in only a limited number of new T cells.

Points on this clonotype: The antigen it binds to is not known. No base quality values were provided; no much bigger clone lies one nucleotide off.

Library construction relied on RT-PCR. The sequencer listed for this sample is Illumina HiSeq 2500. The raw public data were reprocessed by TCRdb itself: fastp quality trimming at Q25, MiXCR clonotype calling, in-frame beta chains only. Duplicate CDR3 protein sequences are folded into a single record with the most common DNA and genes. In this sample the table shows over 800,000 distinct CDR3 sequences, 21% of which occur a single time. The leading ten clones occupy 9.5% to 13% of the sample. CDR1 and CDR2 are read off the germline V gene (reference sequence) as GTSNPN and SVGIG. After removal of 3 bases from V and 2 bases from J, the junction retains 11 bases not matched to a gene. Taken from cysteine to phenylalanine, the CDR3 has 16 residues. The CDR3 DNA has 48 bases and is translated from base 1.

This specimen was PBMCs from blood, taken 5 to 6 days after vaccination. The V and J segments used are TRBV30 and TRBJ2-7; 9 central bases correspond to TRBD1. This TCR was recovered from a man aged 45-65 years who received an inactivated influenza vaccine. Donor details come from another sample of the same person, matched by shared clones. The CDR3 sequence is CAWSAKTGTGTYEQYF. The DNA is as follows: TGTGCCTGGAGCGCGAAAACCGGGACAGGGACCTACGAGCAGTACTTC.